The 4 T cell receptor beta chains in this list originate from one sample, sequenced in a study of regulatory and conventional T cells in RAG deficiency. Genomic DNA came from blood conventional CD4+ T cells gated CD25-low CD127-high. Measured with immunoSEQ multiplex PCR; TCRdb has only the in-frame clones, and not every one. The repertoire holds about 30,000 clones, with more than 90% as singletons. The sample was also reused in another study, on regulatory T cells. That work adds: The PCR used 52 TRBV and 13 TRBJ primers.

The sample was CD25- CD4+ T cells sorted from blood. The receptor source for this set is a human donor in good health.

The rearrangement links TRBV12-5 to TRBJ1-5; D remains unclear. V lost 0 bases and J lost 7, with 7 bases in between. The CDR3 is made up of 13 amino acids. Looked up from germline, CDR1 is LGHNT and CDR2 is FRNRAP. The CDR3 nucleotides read TGTGCTAGTGGTTTGGTCGACACGCAGCCCCAGCATTTT. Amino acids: CASGLVDTQPQHF.

CDR3 bases: TGTGCCTGGAGTGGACCGGGAGCCGCGGGCGCCTACGAGCAGTACTTC. It codes for CAWSGPGAAGAYEQYF. The chain has TRBV30 and TRBJ2-7; D perhaps matches TRBD2 (6 bases). The CDR3 sequence is 16 residues long. CDR1 is GTSNPN, CDR2 SVGIG, per germline (reference sequence). The V gene lost 1 base and the J gene lost 2 bases, with 18 bases spanning the gap.

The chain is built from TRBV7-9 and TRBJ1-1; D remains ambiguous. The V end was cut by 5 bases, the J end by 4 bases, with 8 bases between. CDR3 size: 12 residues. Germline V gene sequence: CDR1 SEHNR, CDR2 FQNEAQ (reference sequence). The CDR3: CASSPYPTEAFF. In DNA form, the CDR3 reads TGTGCCAGCAGCCCGTATCCCACTGAAGCTTTCTTT.

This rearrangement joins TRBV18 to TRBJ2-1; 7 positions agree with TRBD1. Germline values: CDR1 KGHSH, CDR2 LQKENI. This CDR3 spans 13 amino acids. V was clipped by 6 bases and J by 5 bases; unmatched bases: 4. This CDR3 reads CASSPGTDNEQFF. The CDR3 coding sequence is TGTGCCAGCTCTCCTGGGACAGACAATGAGCAGTTCTTC.